This TCR beta chain was profiled in a study of PD-1 blockade in classical Hodgkin lymphoma (dated by TCRdb to about 2020). About the full investigation: Nivolumab dosing was 3 mg/kg intravenously every 2 weeks, continuing until either disease progression or unacceptable toxicity. The study used CyTOF and TCR beta sequencing to define a peripheral blood immune signature of response to PD-1 blockade in classical Hodgkin lymphoma. Overall study outcomes, separate from this receptor: Newly diagnosed patients were reported to have lower baseline TCR diversity than healthy donors, and relapsed/refractory patients were reported to have lower baseline TCR diversity still. The study covered only a single clinical trial cohort, and the causes of the repertoire differences, possibly disease activity or prior therapy, were still not defined. Patients starting nivolumab less than 1 year after ASCT had lower diversity and were excluded from later analyses to avoid confounding by immune reconstitution. Trial patients achieving complete response had baseline diversity similar to newly diagnosed patients, whereas partial responders and progressors had significantly lower diversity. CD4+ but not CD8+ TCR diversity rose significantly by C4D1 (p=0.0027 vs p=0.16), most apparent in complete responders (p=0.02).

This clone was counted many times. What antigen it recognizes has not been identified. Per-nucleotide qualities are absent, and no much larger clonotype sits a single base away. The Qiagen DNeasy kit was used to extract genomic DNA from unsorted PBMCs and from the negatively selected CD4+ and CD8+ fractions. Using primers that anneal to V and J segments, immunoSEQ multiplex PCR amplified the TCR beta CDR3 regions. A synthetic immune receptor repertoire was used to minimize amplification bias, and remaining bias was computationally removed after sequencing. The authors processed their data as follows. Custom Python scripts were used to quantify repertoire diversity as the Shannon entropy index. Unsorted, CD4+ and CD8+ repertoires were analyzed separately, except in combined analyses where CD4+ and CD8+ sequences were merged in silico. A clone counted as expanded when the clone's frequency after treatment rose at least 2-fold relative to C1D1, and clones undetected at baseline were given a pseudocount of 0.5. Clones with 0 or 1 copy at C1D1 were defined as singleton clones, while clones with 2 or more copies were defined as non-singleton clones. Clones expanded in unsorted samples were labelled as CD4+, CD8+ or unknown by matching protein sequences in sorted samples from the same patient. Wilcoxon tests on paired samples were used to test diversity changes from C1D1 to C4D1. Held by TCRdb, this immuneACCESS table contains in-frame sequences only and omits some clones. Under half of the omission traces to an unresolved V gene where checked; the cause of the rest is unknown. For V, J and clone size, that table is used; D and trimming come from the DNA. The sample table shows 40,000 to 50,000 clones, and roughly 73% are seen once. Over 10% of the sample lies in the top ten.

The CDR3 holds 14 amino acids from the cysteine to the phenylalanine. The entry retains the CDR3 DNA only, 42 bases that are in frame from base 1. For CDR1 and CDR2, the germline V gene (reference sequence) lists MNHEY and SMNVEV. The junction carries 11 bases between V and J, which are trimmed by 5 bases and 2 bases respectively. The meaning of the sample's time point label: cycle 1 day 1 (C1D1), immediately before nivolumab initiation. Every trial patient had relapsed after autologous stem cell transplantation, and cohorts A, B and C differed in prior brentuximab vedotin exposure. The trial cohort included more than 55 patients with relapsed/refractory classical Hodgkin lymphoma, and each patient had a best overall response of complete response, partial response or progressive disease. In the multi-cohort phase II CheckMate 205 trial, trial patients received single-agent nivolumab. An independent review committee assessed best overall response by applying the 2007 International Working Group response criteria. Trial PBMCs were collected just before the start of nivolumab (C1D1) and during therapy at cycle 2 day 1 and cycle 4 day 1. After peripheral blood was drawn into 8 mL Vacutainer Cell Preparation Tubes, PBMCs were isolated by centrifugation and then cryopreserved.

The input for sequencing was peripheral blood mononuclear cells (PBMCs), taken at baseline. The V and J segments used are TRBV27 and TRBJ2-3; there is no confident call for the D gene. The receptor was derived from a human donor with classical Hodgkin lymphoma. The CDR3 region: CASSPTGYTDTQYF. The DNA sequence follows: TGTGCCAGCAGTCCGACGGGTTACACAGATACGCAGTATTTT.